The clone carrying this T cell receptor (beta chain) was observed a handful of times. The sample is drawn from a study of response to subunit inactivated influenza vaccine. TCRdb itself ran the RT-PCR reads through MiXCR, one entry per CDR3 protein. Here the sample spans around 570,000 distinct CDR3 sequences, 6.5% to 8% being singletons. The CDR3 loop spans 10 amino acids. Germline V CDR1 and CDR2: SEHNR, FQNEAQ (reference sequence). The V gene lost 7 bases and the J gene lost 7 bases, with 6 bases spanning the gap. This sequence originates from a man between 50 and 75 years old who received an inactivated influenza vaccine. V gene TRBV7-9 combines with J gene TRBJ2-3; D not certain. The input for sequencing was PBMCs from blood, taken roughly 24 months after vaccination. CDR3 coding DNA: TGTGCCAGCACGGGTCATACGCAGTATTTT. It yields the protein CASTGHTQYF.